A single T cell receptor beta chain is shown here with its context. Its antigen is not identified. Together with a sample-barcoded 5' primer, a J-beta primer mix was included in a second PCR lasting roughly 6 to 12 cycles. In TCRdb, the 5' RACE reads were re-called with MiXCR into one record per CDR3 protein. The sample comprises roughly 700,000 distinct CDR3 sequences, 20% to 25% of which are singletons, and 9.4% rests with the top ten. The CDR3 runs to 16 residues. Trimming took off 5 bases at V and 0 bases at J, with 13 bases between the two ends. Germline CDR1 reads SEHNR; CDR2 reads FQNEAQ (reference sequence). The data originate from a study of blood T cells in healthy people across ages. Whole-study results and caveats: Naive CD4+ cell counts and diversity both ran higher in long-lived than in aged donors.

Each donor supplied roughly 9.1 milliliters of peripheral blood. The data were also submitted as part of a second study, on T cells of mothers and their children.

The sample comprised blood. The V and J genes are TRBV7-9 and TRBJ1-4; D possibly corresponds to TRBD1 (5 bases). This TCR derives from a boy aged 5-17 years in good health. The chain's CDR3 is CASSPRADSTNEKLFF. The CDR3 DNA reads TGTGCCAGCAGCCCCAGGGCTGACTCAACTAATGAAAAACTGTTTTTT.